The rows below give T cell receptor beta chains drawn from one sample of a study of identical twins. TCRdb used MiXCR to reprocess the 5' RACE reads, holding one entry per CDR3 protein. The sample lists hundreds of thousands of distinct CDR3 sequences, 18% occurring once. The same sample was also used in a study of T cells expressing NK-cell markers.

The material sequenced was PBMCs. The receptors derive from a woman aged 18-35 years in good health. The conserved cysteine and the conserved F or W are not part of the CDR3 here. Each record gives: V gene, clone size, J gene, CDR3 protein. A row's size may be missing; if present it is once, few, many or a size class.

v_call: TRBV10-1
clone_size: few
j_call: TRBJ2-2
cdr3_aa: ASSESSVENTGELF

v_call: TRBV6-5
clone_size: few
j_call: TRBJ2-5
cdr3_aa: ASSYAPGQGRETQY

v_call: TRBV7-9
clone_size: .
j_call: TRBJ2-7
cdr3_aa: ASSWDYPYEQY

v_call: TRBV5-1
clone_size: few
j_call: TRBJ2-5
cdr3_aa: ASSFVTGTGNFGTQY

v_call: TRBV20-1
clone_size: few
j_call: TRBJ2-1
cdr3_aa: SAKGPPSGVSSYNEQF

v_call: TRBV9
clone_size: .
j_call: TRBJ2-3
cdr3_aa: ASSYTDGRTDTQY

v_call: TRBV12-3/TRBV12-4
clone_size: many
j_call: TRBJ2-3
cdr3_aa: ASKYADTQY

v_call: TRBV28
clone_size: .
j_call: TRBJ2-7
cdr3_aa: ASSPPQTGIHEQY

v_call: TRBV29-1
clone_size: .
j_call: TRBJ2-1
cdr3_aa: SSGTGKPGLLLEDYNEQF

v_call: TRBV9
clone_size: .
j_call: TRBJ2-3
cdr3_aa: ASSVVRGGPSDTQY

v_call: TRBV20-1
clone_size: few
j_call: TRBJ1-5
cdr3_aa: SARGGYNQPQH

v_call: TRBV4-3
clone_size: .
j_call: TRBJ2-1
cdr3_aa: ASSQGTASVQF

v_call: TRBV2
clone_size: .
j_call: TRBJ2-7
cdr3_aa: ASTADSYEQY

v_call: TRBV25-1
clone_size: once
j_call: TRBJ2-7
cdr3_aa: ASSEGPGTWGREQY